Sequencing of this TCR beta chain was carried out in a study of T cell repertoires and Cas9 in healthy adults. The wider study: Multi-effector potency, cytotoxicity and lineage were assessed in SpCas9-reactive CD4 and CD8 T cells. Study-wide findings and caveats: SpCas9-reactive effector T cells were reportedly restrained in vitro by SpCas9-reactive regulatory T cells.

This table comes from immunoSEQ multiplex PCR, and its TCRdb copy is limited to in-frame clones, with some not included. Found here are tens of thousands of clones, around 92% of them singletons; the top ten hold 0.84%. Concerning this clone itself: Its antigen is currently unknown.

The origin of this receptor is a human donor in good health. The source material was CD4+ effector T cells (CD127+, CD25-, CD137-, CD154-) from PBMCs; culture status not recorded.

This CDR3 is CASSFADNTEAFF. The CDR3 coding sequence is TGTGCCAGCAGCTTTGCGGATAACACTGAAGCTTTCTTT. This chain links TRBV7-2 with TRBJ1-1; D remains ambiguous. The germline gives CDR1 SGHTA, CDR2 FQGNSA. Trimming left V 3 bases short and J 2 bases short, with 7 bases between. The CDR3 contains 13 residues.